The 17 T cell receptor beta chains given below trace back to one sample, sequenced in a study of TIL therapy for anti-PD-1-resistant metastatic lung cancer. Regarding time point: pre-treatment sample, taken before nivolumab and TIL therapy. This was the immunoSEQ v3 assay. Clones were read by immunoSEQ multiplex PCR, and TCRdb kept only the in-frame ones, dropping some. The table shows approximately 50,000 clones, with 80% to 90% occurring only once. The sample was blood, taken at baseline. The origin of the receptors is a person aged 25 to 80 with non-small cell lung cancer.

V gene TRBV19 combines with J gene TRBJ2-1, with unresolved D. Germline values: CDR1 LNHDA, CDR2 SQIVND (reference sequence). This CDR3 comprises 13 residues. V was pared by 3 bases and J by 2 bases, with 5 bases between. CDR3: CASSIRPYNEQFF. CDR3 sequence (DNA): TGTGCCAGTAGTATTCGCCCCTACAATGAGCAGTTCTTC.

The CDR3: CSVFGVAGTDTQYF. The CDR3 coding sequence is TGCAGCGTTTTCGGGGTAGCGGGCACAGATACGCAGTATTTT. The chain has TRBV29-1 and TRBJ2-3; D is possibly TRBD2 (6 bases). This CDR3 comprises 14 residues. Germline CDR1 is SQVTM and CDR2 is ANQGSEA. V lost 5 bases to trimming and J lost 1 base, with 13 bases between them.

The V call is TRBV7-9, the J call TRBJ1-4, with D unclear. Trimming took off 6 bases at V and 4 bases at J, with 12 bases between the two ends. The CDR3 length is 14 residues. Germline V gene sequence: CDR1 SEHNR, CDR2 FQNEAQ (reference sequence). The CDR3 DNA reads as TGTGCCAGCAGAGCATCAGGAAATAATGAAAAACTGTTTTTT. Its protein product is CASRASGNNEKLFF.

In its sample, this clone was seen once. CDR3 sequence: CASSPGETQYF. The CDR3 DNA sequence: TGTGCCAGCAGTCCCGGGGAGACCCAGTACTTC. The V gene is TRBV6-2 or TRBV6-3, the J gene TRBJ2-5; D not resolved. V lost 5 bases, J lost 5 bases, and 6 bases lay in between. Germline CDR1 reads MNHEY; CDR2 reads SVGEGT. The CDR3 totals 11 residues.

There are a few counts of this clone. Written as DNA, the CDR3 is TGTGCCAGCAGCTTGGTCCGGGATTTTAACACCGGGGAGCTGTTTTTT. It codes for CASSLVRDFNTGELFF. The rearrangement joins TRBV5-5 to TRBJ2-2; perhaps TRBD2 as D (5 bases). V lost 0 bases to trimming and J lost 2 bases, with 11 bases between them. The CDR3 has 16 amino acids. Germline V gives CDR1 SGHKS, CDR2 YYEKEE (reference sequence).

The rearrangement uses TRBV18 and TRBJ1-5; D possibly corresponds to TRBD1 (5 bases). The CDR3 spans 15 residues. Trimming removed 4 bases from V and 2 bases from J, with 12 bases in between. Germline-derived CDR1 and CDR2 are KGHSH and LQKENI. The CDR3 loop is CASSRKGSGNQPQHF. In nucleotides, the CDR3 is TGTGCCAGCTCACGGAAGGGGAGTGGCAATCAGCCCCAGCATTTT. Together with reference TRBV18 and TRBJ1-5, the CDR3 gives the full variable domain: NAGVMQNPRHLVRRRGQEARLRCSPMKGHSHVYWYRQLPEEGLKFMVYLQKENIIDESGMPKERFSAEFPKEGPSILRIQQVVRGDSAAYFCASSRKGSGNQPQHFGDGTRLSIL.

Here the CDR3 reads CASSFGPIGEQFF. The CDR3 nucleotides are TGTGCCAGCAGTTTCGGACCCATTGGGGAGCAGTTCTTC. The chain recombines TRBV12-3 or TRBV12-4 with TRBJ2-1, with D uncertain. The CDR3 is 13 amino acids. Deletions cut 3 bases from V and 10 bases from J, with 13 bases between.

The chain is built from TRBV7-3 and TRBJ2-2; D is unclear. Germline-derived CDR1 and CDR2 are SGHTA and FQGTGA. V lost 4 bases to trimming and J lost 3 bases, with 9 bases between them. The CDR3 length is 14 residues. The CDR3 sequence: CASSSQRYTGELFF. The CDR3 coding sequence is TGTGCCAGCAGCTCACAGAGATACACCGGGGAGCTGTTTTTT.

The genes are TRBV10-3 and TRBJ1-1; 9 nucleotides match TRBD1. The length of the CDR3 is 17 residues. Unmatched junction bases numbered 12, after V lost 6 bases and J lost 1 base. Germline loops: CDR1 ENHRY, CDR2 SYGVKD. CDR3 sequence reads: CAISAGTGPRGNTEAFF. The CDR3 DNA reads TGTGCCATCAGCGCCGGGACAGGGCCGCGGGGGAACACTGAAGCTTTCTTT.

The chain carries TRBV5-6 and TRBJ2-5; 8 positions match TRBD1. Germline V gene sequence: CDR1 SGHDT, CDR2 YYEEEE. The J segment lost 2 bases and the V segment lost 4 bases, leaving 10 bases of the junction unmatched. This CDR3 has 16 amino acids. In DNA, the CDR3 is TGTGCCAGCAGCAAAGTCAGGGGGCTCGGTCAAGAGACCCAGTACTTC. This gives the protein CASSKVRGLGQETQYF. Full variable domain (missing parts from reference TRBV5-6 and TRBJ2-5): DAGVTQSPTHLIKTRGQQVTLRCSPKSGHDTVSWYQQALGQGPQFIFQYYEEEERQRGNFPDRFSGHQFPNYSSELNVNALLLGDSALYLCASSKVRGLGQETQYFGPGTRLLVL.

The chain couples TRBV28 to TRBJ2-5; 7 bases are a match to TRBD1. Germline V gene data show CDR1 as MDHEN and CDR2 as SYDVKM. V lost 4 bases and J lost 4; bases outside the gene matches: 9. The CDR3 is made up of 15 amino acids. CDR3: CASSSIDRVGETQYF. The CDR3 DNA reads TGTGCCAGCAGTTCAATAGACAGGGTTGGAGAGACCCAGTACTTC.

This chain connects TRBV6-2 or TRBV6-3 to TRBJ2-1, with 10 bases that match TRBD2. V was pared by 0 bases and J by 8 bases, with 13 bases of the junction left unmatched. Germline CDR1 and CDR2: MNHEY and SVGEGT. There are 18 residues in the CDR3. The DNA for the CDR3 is TGTGCCAGCAGTTACTCGGTAGCGGGAGGTCCTAAGGCCCATGAGCAGTTCTTC. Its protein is CASSYSVAGGPKAHEQFF.

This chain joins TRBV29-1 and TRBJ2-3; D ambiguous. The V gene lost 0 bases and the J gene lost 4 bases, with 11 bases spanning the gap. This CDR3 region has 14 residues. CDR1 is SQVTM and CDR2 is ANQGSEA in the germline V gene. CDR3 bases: TGCAGCGTTGAAGATGGGTACTCTTCAGATACGCAGTATTTT. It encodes CSVEDGYSSDTQYF.

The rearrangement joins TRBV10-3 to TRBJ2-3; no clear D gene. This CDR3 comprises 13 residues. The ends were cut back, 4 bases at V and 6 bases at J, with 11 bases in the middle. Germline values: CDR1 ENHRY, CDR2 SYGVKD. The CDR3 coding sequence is TGTGCCATCAGTGGGGGAATTGGGGATACGCAGTATTTT. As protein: CAISGGIGDTQYF.

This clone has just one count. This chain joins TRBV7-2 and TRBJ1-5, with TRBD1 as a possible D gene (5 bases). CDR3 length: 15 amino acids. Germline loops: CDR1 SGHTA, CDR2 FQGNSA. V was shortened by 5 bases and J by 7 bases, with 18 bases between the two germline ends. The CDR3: CASSPRLGDWQPQHF. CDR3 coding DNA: TGTGCCAGCAGCCCTAGGTTAGGGGATTGGCAGCCCCAGCATTTT. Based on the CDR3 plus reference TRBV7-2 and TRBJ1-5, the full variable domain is GAGVSQSPSNKVTEKGKDVELRCDPISGHTALYWYRQSLGQGLEFLIYFQGNSAPDKSGLPSDRFSAERTGGSVSTLTIQRTQQEDSAVYLCASSPRLGDWQPQHFGDGTRLSIL.

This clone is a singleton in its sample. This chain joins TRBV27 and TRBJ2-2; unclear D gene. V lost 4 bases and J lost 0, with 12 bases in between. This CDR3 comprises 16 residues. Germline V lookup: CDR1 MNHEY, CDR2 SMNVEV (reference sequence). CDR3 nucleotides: TGTGCCAGCAGTTCGACCCTAGGCACGAACACCGGGGAGCTGTTTTTT. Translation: CASSSTLGTNTGELFF.

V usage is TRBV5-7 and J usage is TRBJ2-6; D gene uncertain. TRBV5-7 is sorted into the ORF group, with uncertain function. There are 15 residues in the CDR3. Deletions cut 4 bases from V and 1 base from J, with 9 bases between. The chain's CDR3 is CASSLRPSGANVLTF. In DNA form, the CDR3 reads TGTGCCAGCAGCCTAAGACCTTCTGGGGCCAACGTCCTGACTTTC.